The clone carrying this T cell receptor (beta chain) was found many times. Trimming removed 2 bases at V and 6 bases at J, with 10 bases between. The CDR3 totals 13 residues. In germline, CDR1 is ENHRY, CDR2 SYGVKD. This sample is drawn from a study of Graves' ophthalmopathy and Graves' hyperthyroidism. Beta-chain TCR CDR3 regions were amplified from RNA transcripts. The authors performed first-round RT-PCR with HTBI primers and then a second-round multiplex PCR. TCRdb ran MiXCR on the multiplex PCR reads and lists one entry per CDR3 protein. The sample has hundreds of thousands of distinct CDR3 sequences; 40% are singletons.

The receptor's source is an adult man with Graves' ophthalmopathy. The V call is TRBV10-3, the J call TRBJ1-2; TRBD1 is a possible D gene (6 bases). Specimen: peripheral blood. The CDR3: CAISEQGPNGYTF. CDR3 DNA: TGTGCCATCAGTGAGCAGGGGCCCAATGGCTACACCTTC.